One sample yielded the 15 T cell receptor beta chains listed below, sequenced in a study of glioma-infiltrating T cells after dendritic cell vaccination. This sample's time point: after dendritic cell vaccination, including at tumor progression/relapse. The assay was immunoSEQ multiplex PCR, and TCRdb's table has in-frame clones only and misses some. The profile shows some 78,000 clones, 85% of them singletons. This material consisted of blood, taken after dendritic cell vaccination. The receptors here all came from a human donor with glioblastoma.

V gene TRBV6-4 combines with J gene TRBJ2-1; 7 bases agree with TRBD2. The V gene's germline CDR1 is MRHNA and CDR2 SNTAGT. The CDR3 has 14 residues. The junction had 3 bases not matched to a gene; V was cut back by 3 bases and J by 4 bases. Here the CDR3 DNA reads TGTGCCAGCAGTGAAAACGGGGGGTACAATGAGCAGTTCTTC. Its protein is CASSENGGYNEQFF.

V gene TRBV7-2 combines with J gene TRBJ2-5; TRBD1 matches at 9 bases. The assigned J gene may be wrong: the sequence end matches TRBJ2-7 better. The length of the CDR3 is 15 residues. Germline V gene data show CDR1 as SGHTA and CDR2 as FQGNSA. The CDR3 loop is CASSTQTGGNYEQYF. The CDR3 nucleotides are TGTGCCAGCAGCACCCAGACAGGGGGGAACTACGAGCAGTACTTC.

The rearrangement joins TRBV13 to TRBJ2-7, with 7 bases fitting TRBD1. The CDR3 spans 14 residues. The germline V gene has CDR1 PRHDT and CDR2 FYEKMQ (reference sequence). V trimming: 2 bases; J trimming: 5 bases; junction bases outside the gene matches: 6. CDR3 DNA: TGTGCCAGCAGCTTACAGGGGGAAGGGGACGAGCAGTACTTC. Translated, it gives CASSLQGEGDEQYF.

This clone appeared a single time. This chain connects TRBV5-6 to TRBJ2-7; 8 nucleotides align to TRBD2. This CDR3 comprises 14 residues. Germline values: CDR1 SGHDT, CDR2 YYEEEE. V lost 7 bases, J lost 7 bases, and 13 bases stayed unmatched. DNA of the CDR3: TGTGCCAGCCGTTCCGGGGGCTCGGGGGGGGAGCAGTACTTC. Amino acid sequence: CASRSGGSGGEQYF.

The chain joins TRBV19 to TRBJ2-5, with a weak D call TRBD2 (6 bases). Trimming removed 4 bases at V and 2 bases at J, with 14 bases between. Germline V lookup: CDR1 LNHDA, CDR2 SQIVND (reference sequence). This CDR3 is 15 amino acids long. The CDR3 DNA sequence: TGTGCCAGTAGTAGAGGAGGGGTCCCACAAGAGACCCAGTACTTC. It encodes CASSRGGVPQETQYF.

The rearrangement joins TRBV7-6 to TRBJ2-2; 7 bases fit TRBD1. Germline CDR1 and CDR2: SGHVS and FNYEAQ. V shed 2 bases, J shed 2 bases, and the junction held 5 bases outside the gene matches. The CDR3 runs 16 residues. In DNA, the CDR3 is TGTGCCAGCAGCTTATATGGGACAGTAAACACCGGGGAGCTGTTTTTT. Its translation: CASSLYGTVNTGELFF.

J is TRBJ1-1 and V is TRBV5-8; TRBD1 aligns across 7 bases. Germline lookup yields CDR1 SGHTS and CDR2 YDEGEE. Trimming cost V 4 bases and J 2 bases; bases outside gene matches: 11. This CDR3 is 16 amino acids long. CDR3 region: CASSPGTVGRNTEAFF. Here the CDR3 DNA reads TGTGCCAGCAGCCCCGGGACAGTAGGCCGAAACACTGAAGCTTTCTTT.

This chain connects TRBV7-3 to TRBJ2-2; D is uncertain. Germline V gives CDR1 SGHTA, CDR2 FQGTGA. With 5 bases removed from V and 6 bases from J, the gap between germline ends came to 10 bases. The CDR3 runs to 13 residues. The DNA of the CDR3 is TGTGCCAGCAGCCCACAGAGCCCCGGGGAGCTGTTTTTT. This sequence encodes CASSPQSPGELFF.

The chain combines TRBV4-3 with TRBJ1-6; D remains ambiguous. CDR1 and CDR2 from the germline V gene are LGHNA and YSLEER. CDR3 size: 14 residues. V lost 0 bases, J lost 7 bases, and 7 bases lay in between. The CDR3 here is CASSQEGGNSPLHF. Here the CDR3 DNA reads TGCGCCAGCAGCCAAGAGGGCGGGAATTCACCCCTCCACTTT.

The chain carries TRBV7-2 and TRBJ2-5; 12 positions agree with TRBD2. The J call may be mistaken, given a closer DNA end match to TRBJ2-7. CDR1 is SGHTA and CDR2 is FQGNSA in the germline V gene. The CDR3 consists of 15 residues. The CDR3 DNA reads TGTGCCAGCAGCTTTAGACTAGCGGGGGCTTTCGAGCAGTACTTC. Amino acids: CASSFRLAGAFEQYF.

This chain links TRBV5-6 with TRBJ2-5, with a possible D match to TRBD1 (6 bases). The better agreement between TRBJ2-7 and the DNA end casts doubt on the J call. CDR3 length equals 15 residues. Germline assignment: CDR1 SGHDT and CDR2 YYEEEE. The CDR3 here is CASSLANRDPYEQYF. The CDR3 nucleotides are TGTGCCAGCAGCTTGGCTAACAGGGACCCCTACGAGCAGTACTTC.

The CDR3 region is CATRSQDSSSYNEQFF. In DNA form, the CDR3 reads TGTGCCACCCGTTCCCAGGACAGCAGCTCCTACAATGAGCAGTTCTTC. The V call is TRBV2, the J call TRBJ2-1; perhaps TRBD1 as D (6 bases). Trimming took off 10 bases at V and 0 bases at J, with 19 bases between the two ends. Germline-derived CDR1 and CDR2 are SNHLY and FYNNEI. CDR3 length equals 16 residues.

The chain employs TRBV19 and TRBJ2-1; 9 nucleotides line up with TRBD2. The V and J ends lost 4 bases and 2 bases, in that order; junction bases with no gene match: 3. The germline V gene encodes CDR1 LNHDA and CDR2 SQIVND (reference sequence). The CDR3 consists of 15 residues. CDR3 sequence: CASSRLAEPYNEQFF. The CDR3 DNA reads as TGTGCCAGTAGTAGACTAGCGGAACCCTACAATGAGCAGTTCTTC.

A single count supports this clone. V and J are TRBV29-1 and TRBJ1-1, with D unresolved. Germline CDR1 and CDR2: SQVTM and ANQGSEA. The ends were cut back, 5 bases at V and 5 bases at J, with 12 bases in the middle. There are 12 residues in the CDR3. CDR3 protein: CSVLGDWTEAFF. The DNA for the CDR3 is TGCAGCGTTCTCGGAGATTGGACTGAAGCTTTCTTT. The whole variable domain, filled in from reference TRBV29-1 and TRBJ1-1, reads SAVISQKPSRDICQRGTSLTIQCQVDSQVTMMFWYRQQPGQSLTLIATANQGSEATYESGFVIDKFPISRPNLTFSTLTVSNMSPEDSSIYLCSVLGDWTEAFFGQGTRLTVV.

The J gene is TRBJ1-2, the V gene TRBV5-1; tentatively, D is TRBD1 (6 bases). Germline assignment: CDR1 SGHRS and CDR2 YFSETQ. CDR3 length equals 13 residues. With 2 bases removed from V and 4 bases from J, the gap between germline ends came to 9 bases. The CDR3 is CASSLQGGYGYTF. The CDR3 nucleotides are TGCGCCAGCAGCTTACAGGGTGGCTATGGCTACACCTTC. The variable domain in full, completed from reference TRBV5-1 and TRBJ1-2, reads KAGVTQTPRYLIKTRGQQVTLSCSPISGHRSVSWYQQTPGQGLQFLFEYFSETQRNKGNFPGRFSGRQFSNSRSEMNVSTLELGDSALYLCASSLQGGYGYTFGSGTRLTVV.